The sequence of this T cell receptor beta chain was determined in a study of T-cell reconstitution after alpha-beta-depleted transplantation in children. Unique molecular identifiers were built into the TCRbeta library. TCRdb reprocessed the PCR reads with MiXCR, giving one entry per CDR3 protein. The table includes approximately 250,000 distinct CDR3 sequences, more than 7.5% detected once. Germline CDR1 and CDR2: MNHEY and SMNVEV (reference sequence). The CDR3 loop spans 13 amino acids. Turning to this clonotype: This may stem from a read error, because a much larger clone lies one nucleotide away.

The sample was PBMCs from the stem cell graft donor, taken from the stem cell graft. The chain has TRBV27 and TRBJ2-5; TRBD2 is a possible D gene (5 bases). This receptor was obtained from a human donor who donated a stem cell graft to a child with SCID. The CDR3, as DNA: TGTGCCAGCAGCCCGACTGGAGGAGAGACCCAGTGCTTC. Amino acid sequence: CASSPTGGETQCF.